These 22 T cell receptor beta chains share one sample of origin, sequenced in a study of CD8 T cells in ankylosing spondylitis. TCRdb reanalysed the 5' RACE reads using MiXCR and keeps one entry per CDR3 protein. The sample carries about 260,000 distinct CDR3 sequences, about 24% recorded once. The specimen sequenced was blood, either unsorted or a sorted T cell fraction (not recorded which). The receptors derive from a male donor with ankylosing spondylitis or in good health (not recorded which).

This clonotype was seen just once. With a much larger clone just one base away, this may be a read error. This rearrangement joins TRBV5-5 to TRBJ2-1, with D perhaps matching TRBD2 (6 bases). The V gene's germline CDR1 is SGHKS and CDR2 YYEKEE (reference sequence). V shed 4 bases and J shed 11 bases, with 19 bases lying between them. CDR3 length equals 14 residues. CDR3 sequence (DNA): TGTGCCAGCAGCCCCGGGTCGCGGGGTACTAAGCAGTTCTTC. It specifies CASSPGSRGTKQFF.

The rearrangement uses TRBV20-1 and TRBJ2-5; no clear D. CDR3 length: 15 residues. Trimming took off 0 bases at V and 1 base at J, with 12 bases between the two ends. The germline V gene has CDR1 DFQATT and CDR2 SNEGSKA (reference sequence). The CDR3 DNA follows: TGCAGTGCTAGAGACGGCGCGTGGGCCCAAGAGACCCAGTACTTC. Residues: CSARDGAWAQETQYF.

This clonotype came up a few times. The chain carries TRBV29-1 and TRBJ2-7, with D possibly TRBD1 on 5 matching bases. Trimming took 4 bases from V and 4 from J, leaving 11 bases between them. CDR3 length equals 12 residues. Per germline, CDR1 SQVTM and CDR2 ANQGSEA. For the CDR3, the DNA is TGCAGCGTTGTCCGTCAGGGATACGAGCAGTACTTC. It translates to CSVVRQGYEQYF.

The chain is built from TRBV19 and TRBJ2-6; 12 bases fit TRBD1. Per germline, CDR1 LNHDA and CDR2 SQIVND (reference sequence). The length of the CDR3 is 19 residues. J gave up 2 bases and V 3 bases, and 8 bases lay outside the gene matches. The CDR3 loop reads CASSIVSGTGGAGANVLTF. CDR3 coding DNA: TGTGCCAGTAGTATTGTCTCCGGGACAGGGGGCGCTGGGGCCAACGTCCTGACTTTC.

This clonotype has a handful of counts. The CDR3 here is CAISGAGNQPQHF. The CDR3 DNA reads as TGTGCCATCAGTGGGGCCGGGAATCAGCCCCAGCATTTT. The chain employs TRBV10-3 and TRBJ1-5; D not certain. Trimming left V 4 bases short and J 4 bases short, with 8 bases between. From germline, CDR1 is ENHRY and CDR2 SYGVKD. The CDR3 is made up of 13 amino acids.

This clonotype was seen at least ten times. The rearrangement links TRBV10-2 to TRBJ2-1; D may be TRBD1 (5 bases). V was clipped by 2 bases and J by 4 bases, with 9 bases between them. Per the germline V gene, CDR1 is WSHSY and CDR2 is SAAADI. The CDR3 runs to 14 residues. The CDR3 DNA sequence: TGCGCCAGCAGTGAGAGCCAGGGTTACAATGAGCAGTTCTTC. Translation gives CASSESQGYNEQFF.

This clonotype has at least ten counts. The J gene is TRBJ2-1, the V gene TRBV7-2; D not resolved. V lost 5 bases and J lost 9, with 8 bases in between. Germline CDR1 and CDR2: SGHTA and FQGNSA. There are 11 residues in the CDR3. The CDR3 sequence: CASSRLLEQFF. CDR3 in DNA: TGTGCCAGCAGCCGCCTCCTTGAGCAGTTCTTC.

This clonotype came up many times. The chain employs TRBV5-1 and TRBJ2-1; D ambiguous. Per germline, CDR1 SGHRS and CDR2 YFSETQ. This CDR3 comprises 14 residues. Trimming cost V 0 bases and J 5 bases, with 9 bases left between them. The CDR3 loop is CASSLGQAHNEQFF. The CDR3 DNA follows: TGCGCCAGCAGCTTGGGCCAAGCCCACAATGAGCAGTTCTTC. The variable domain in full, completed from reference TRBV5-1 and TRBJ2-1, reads KAGVTQTPRYLIKTRGQQVTLSCSPISGHRSVSWYQQTPGQGLQFLFEYFSETQRNKGNFPGRFSGRQFSNSRSEMNVSTLELGDSALYLCASSLGQAHNEQFFGPGTRLTVL.

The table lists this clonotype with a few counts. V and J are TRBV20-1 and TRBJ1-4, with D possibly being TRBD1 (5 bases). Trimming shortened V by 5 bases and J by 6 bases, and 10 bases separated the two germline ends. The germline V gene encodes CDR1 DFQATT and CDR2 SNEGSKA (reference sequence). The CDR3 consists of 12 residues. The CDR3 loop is CSARREDEKLFF. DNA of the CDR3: TGCAGTGCTCGCAGGGAAGATGAAAAACTGTTTTTT.

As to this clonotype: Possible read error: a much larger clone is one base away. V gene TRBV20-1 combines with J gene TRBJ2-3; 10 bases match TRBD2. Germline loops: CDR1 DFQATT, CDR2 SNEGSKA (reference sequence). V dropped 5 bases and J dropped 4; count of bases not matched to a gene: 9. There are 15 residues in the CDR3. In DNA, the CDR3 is TGCAGTGCTCCCGTAGCGGGGGGCGGGGCAGATACGCAGTATTTT. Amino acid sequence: CSAPVAGGGADTQYF.

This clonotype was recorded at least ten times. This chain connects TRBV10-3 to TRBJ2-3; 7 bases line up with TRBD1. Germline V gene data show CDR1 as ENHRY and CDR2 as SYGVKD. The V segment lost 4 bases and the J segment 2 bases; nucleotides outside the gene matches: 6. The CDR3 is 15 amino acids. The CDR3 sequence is CAISGSGQLTDTQYF. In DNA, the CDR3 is TGTGCCATCAGTGGATCGGGACAGCTCACAGATACGCAGTATTTT.

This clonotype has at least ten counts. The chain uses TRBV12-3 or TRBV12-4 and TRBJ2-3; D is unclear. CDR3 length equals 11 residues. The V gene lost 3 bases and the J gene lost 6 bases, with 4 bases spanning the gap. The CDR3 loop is CASSLWDTQYF. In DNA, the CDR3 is TGTGCCAGCAGTTTGTGGGATACGCAGTATTTT.

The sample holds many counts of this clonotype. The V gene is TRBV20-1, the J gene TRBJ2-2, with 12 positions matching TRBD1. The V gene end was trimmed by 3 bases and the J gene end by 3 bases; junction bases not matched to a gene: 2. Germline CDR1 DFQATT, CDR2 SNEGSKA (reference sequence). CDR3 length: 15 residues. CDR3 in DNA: TGCAGTGCTAGGCGGGACAGGGGGCACACCGGGGAGCTGTTTTTT. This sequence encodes CSARRDRGHTGELFF.

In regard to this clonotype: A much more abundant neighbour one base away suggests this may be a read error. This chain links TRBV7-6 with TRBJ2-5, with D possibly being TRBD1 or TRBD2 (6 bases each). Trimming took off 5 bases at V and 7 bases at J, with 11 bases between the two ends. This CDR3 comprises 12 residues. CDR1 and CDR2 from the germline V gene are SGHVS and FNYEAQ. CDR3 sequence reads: CASSPGGGTQYF. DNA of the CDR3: TGTGCCAGCAGCCCCGGAGGGGGGACCCAGTACTTC.

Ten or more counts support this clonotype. The DNA for the CDR3 is TGTGCCAGCAGCCCCCTCCAGGGCTGGCCAAACAATGAGCAGTTCTTC. It is translated as CASSPLQGWPNNEQFF. J is TRBJ2-1 and V is TRBV3-1; D might be TRBD1 (5 bases). The V gene lost 4 bases and the J gene lost 5 bases, with 18 bases spanning the gap. CDR1 is LGHDT, CDR2 YNNKEL, per germline (reference sequence). The CDR3 extends over 16 amino acids.

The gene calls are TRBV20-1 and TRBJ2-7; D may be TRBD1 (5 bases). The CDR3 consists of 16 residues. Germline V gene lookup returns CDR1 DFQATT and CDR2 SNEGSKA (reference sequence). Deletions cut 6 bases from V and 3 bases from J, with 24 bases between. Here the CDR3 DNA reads TGCAGTGCCAAACTCGTTATAGGGGTATACGGCTACGAGCAGTACTTC. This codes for CSAKLVIGVYGYEQYF.

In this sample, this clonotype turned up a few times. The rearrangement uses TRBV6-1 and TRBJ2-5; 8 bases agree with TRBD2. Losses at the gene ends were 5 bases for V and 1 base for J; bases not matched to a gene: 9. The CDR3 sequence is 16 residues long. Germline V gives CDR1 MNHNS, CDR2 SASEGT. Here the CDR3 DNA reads TGTGCCAGCAGTCGCCAGCGGGGGTACGGCCAAGAGACCCAGTACTTC. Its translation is CASSRQRGYGQETQYF.

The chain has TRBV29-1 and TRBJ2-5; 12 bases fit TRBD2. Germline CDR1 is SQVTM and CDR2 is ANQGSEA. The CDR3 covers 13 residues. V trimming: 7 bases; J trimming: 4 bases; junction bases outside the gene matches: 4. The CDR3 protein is CSGTSGAGETQYF. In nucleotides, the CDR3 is TGCAGCGGGACTAGCGGGGCAGGAGAGACCCAGTACTTC.

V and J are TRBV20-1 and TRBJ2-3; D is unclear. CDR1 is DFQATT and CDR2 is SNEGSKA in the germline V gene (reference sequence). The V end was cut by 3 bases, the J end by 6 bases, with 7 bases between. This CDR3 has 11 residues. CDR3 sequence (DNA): TGCAGTGCTAGTAGTCGGGATACGCAGTATTTT. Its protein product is CSASSRDTQYF.

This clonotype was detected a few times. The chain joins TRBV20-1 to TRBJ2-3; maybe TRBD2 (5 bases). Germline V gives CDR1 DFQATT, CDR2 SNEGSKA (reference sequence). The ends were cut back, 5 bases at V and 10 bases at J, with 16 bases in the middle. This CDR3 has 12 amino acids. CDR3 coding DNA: TGCAGTGCTCCCTTCGGAGCGGCGGCGCAGTATTTT. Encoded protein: CSAPFGAAAQYF.

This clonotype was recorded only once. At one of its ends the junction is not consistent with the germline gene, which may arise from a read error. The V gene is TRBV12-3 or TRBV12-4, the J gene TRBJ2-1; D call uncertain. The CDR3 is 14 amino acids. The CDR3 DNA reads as TGTGCCGGCAGTTTAGTTGTGGGTAACAATGAGCAGTTCTTC. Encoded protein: CAGSLVVGNNEQFF.

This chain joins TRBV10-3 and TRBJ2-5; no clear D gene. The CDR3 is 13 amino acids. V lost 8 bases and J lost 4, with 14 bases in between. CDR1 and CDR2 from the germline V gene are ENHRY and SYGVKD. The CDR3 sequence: CAIGTSDGETQYF. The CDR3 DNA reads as TGTGCCATCGGCACTTCGGACGGAGAGACCCAGTACTTC.